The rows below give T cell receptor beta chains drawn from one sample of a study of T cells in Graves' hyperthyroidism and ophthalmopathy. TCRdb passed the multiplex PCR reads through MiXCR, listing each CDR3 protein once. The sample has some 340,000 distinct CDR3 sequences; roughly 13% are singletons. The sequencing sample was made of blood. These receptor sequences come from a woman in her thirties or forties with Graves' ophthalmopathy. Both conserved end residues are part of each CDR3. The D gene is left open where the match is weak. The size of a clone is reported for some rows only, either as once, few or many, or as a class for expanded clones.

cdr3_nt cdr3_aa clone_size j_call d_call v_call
TGTGCCAGCGGTCGAAGCGGAGGGAACTACAATGAGCAGTTCTTC CASGRSGGNYNEQFF many TRBJ2-1 NA TRBV28
TGTGCCACCAGTGATGGTTTCGGAAAACTGTTTTTT CATSDGFGKLFF many TRBJ1-4 NA TRBV24-1
TGTGCCAGCAGTAAGACAGGTCCCTTTGAGCAGTACTTC CASSKTGPFEQYF many TRBJ2-7 NA TRBV28
TGTGCCAGCAGTGATTTTTTAGGTACAACCAACAATGAGCAGTTCTTC CASSDFLGTTNNEQFF many TRBJ2-1 NA TRBV2
TGTGCCAGCCTAAACTCGGAGCGCCAGGCTTTCTTT CASLNSERQAFF many TRBJ1-1 NA TRBV3-1
TGCAGTGCTTATAAATACAGGGGGCAAAGGAACACTGAAGCTTTCTTT CSAYKYRGQRNTEAFF few TRBJ1-1 TRBD1 TRBV20-1
TGCAGTGCTCGTATCGGGAGCGGGTCCTACAATGAGCAGTTCTTC CSARIGSGSYNEQFF many TRBJ2-1 NA TRBV20-1
TGTGCCAGCAGCCCCGACTCCGATTCGAGGGTCTACGAGCAGTACTTC CASSPDSDSRVYEQYF few TRBJ2-7 NA TRBV9
TGTGCCAGCAGCCAGTGGAGGGGGAACTCGAACACTGAAGCTTTCTTT CASSQWRGNSNTEAFF many TRBJ1-1 NA TRBV14
TGCGCCAGCAGCGCTGGTCCCCTTAGACAAAATTCGGAAGCTTTCTTT CASSAGPLRQNSEAFF NA TRBJ1-1 NA TRBV5-1
TGTGCCAGCAGCTTCAGGCGAAGCTCCTACAATGAGCAGTTCTTC CASSFRRSSYNEQFF many TRBJ2-1 NA TRBV5-6
TGTGCCAGCAGACGAAGTTCCAGGGTAGGGGACACTGAAGCTTTCTTT CASRRSSRVGDTEAFF many TRBJ1-1 NA TRBV2
TGCAGTGCTAGGGGACAAGAGTTTAACTATGGCTACACCTTC CSARGQEFNYGYTF once TRBJ1-2 NA TRBV20-1
TGTGCCAGCAGTTACGGGGGGACTCCCAATTCACCCCTCCACTTT CASSYGGTPNSPLHF many TRBJ1-6 NA TRBV6-5
TGTGCCAGCAGCCAAGCTTCGACGGATACGTTCTTC CASSQASTDTFF many TRBJ2-1 NA TRBV3-1